This T cell receptor beta chain was sequenced in a study of cytomegalovirus exposure and HLA in healthy donors. The ends were cut back, 5 bases at V and 2 bases at J, with 10 bases in the middle. This CDR3 is 13 amino acids long. Germline values: CDR1 LNHDA, CDR2 SQIVND (reference sequence). This PCR relied on a set of 60 Vbeta primers and 13 Jbeta primers. Profiling relied on immunoSEQ multiplex PCR, and the TCRdb table lists in-frame clones only, not all of them. The data show some 65,000 clones, more than 75% seen once. What was sequenced was PBMCs. The origin of this receptor is a girl aged 5-17 years in good health and CMV-seropositive. The chain links TRBV19 to TRBJ2-7; perhaps TRBD2 as D (6 bases). The CDR3, as DNA: TGTGCCAGTAGTCGGCGCGGGACCTACGAGCAGTACTTC. Translating gives CASSRRGTYEQYF.